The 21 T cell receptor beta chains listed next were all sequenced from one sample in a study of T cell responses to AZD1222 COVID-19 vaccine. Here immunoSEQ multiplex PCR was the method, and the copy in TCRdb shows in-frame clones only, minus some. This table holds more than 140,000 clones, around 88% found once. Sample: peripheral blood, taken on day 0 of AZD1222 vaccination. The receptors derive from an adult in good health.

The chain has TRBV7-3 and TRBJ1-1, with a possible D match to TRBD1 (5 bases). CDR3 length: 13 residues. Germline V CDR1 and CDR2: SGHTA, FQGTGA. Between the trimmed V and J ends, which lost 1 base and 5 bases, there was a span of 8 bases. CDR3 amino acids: CASSLNGQTEAFF. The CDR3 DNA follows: TGTGCCAGCAGCTTAAACGGACAAACTGAAGCTTTCTTT.

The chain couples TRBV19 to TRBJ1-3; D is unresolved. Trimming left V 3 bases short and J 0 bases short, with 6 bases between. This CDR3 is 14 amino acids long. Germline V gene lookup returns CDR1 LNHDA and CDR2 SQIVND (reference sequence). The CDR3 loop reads CASSITYSGNTIYF. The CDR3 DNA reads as TGTGCCAGTAGTATTACCTACTCTGGAAACACCATATATTTT.

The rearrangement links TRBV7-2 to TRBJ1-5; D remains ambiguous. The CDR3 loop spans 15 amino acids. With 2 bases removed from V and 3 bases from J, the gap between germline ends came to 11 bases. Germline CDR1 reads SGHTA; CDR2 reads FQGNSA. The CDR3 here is CASSLNFDFNQPQHF. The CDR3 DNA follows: TGTGCCAGCAGCTTAAATTTCGACTTCAATCAGCCCCAGCATTTT.

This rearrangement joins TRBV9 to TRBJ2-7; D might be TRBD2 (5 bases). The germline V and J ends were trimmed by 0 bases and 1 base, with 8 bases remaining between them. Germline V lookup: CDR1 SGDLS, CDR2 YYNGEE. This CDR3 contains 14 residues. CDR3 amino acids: CASSVDWRSYEQYF. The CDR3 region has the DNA TGTGCCAGCAGCGTAGACTGGAGGTCCTACGAGCAGTACTTC.

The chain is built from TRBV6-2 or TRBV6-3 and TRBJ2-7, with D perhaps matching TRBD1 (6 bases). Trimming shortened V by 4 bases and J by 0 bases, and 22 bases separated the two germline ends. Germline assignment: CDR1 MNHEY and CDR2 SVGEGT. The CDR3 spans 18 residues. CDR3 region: CASSFAGDADPSSYEQYF. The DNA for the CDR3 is TGTGCCAGCAGTTTCGCAGGGGACGCCGACCCGAGCTCCTACGAGCAGTACTTC.

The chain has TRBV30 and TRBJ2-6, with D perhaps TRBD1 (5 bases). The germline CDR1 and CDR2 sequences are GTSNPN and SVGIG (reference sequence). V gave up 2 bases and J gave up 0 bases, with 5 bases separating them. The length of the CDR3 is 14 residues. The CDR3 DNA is TGTGCCTGGAGTAGGGGCTCTGGGGCCAACGTCCTGACTTTC. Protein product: CAWSRGSGANVLTF.

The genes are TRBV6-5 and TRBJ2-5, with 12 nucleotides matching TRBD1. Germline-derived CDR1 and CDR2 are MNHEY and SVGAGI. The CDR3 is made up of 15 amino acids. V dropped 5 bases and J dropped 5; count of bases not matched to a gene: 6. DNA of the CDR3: TGTGCCAGCAGTCGGGACAGGGGGCACTCGGAGACCCAGTACTTC. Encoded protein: CASSRDRGHSETQYF.

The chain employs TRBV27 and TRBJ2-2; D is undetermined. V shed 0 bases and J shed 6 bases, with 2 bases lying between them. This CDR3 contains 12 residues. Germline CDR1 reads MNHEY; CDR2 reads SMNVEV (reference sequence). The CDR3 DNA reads TGTGCCAGCAGTTTATCGGCCGGGGAGCTGTTTTTT. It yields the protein CASSLSAGELFF.

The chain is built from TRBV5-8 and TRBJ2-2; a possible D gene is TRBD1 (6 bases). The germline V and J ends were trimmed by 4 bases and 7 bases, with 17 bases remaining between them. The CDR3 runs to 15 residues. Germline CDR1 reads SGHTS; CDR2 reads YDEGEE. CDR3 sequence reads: CASSPGTFNYGELFF. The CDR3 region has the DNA TGTGCCAGCAGCCCGGGGACATTTAACTACGGGGAGCTGTTTTTT.

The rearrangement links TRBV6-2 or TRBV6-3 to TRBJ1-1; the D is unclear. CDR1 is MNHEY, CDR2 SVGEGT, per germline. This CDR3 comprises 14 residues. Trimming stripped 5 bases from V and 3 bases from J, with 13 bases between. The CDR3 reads CASSQEMGYTEAFF. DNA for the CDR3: TGTGCCAGCAGTCAGGAGATGGGGTACACTGAAGCTTTCTTT.

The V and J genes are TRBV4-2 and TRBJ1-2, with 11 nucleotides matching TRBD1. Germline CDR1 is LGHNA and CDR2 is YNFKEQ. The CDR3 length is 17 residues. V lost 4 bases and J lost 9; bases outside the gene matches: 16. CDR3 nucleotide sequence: TGTGCCAGCAGCCCGCGATCCGGTATGGGACAGGGGGAGAGCTACACCTTC. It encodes CASSPRSGMGQGESYTF.

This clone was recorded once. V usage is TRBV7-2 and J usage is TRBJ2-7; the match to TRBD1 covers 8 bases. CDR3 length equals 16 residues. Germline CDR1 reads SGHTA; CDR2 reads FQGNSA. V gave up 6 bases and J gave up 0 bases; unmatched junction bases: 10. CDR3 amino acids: CASSYTTGGSSYEQYF. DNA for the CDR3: TGTGCCAGCAGTTATACAACAGGGGGGAGCTCCTACGAGCAGTACTTC.

Here the CDR3 DNA reads TGTGCCAGCAGCGTGGGACCGGGGGGCGAGAACACTGAAGCTTTCTTT. It yields the protein CASSVGPGGENTEAFF. V and J are TRBV9 and TRBJ1-1; a possible D gene is TRBD1 (6 bases). The germline V gene encodes CDR1 SGDLS and CDR2 YYNGEE. The CDR3 has 16 residues. Between the trimmed V and J ends, which lost 2 bases and 1 base, there was a span of 15 bases.

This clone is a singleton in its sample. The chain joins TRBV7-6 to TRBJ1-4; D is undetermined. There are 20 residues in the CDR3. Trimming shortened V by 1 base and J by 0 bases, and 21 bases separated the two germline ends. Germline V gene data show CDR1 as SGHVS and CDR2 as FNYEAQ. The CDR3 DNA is TGTGCCAGCAGCTTAGAGTTAGGTCGGGGTACCTTTGCAACTAATGAAAAACTGTTTTTT. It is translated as CASSLELGRGTFATNEKLFF. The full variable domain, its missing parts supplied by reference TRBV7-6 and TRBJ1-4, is GAGVSQSPRYKVTKRGQDVALRCDPISGHVSLYWYRQALGQGPEFLTYFNYEAQQDKSGLPNDRFSAERPEGSISTLTIQRTEQRDSAMYRCASSLELGRGTFATNEKLFFGSGTQLSVL.

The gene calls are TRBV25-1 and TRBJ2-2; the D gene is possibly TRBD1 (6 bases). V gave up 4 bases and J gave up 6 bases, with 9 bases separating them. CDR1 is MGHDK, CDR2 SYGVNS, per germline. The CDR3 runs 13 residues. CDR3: CASSGKGAGELFF. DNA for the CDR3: TGTGCCAGCAGTGGGAAGGGGGCCGGGGAGCTGTTTTTT.

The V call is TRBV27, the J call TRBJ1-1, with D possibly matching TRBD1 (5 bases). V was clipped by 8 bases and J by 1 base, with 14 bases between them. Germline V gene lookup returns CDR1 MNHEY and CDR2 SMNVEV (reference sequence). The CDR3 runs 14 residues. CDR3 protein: CASCGAARNTEAFF. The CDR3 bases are TGTGCCAGCTGCGGGGCCGCCAGGAACACTGAAGCTTTCTTT.

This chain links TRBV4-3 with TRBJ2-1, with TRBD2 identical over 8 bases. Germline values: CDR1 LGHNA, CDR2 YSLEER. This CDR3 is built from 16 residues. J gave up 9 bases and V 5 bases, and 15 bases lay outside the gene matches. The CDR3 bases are TGCGCCAGCAGCTACACACTAGCGGCCGGCGGAAGTGAGCAGTTCTTC. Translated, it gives CASSYTLAAGGSEQFF.

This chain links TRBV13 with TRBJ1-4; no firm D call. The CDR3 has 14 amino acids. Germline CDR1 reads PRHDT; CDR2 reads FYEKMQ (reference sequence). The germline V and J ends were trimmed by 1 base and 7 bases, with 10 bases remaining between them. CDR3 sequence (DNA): TGTGCCAGCAGCTTAGATCAGGAGAGTGAAAAACTGTTTTTT. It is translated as CASSLDQESEKLFF.

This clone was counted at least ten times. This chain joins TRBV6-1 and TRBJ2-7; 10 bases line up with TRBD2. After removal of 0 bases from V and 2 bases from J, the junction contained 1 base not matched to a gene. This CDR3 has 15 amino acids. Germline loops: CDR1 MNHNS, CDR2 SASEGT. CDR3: CASSEALAGAYEQYF. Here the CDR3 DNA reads TGTGCCAGCAGTGAAGCGCTAGCGGGAGCCTACGAGCAGTACTTC.

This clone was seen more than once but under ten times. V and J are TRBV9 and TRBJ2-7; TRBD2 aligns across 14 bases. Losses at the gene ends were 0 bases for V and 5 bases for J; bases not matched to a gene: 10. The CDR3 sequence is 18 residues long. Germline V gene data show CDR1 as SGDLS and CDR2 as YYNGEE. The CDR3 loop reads CASSVGRTSGRSAHEQYF. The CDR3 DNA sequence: TGTGCCAGCAGCGTAGGGAGGACTAGCGGGAGGTCGGCCCACGAGCAGTACTTC.

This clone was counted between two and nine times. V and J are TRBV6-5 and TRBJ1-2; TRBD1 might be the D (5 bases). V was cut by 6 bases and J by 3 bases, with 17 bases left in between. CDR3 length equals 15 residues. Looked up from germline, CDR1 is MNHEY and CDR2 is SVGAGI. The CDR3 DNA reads TGTGCCAGCAGCCTTTTCGGTCCGGGGGACTATGGCTACACCTTC. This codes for CASSLFGPGDYGYTF.